The 24 T cell receptor beta chains in this list originate from one sample, sequenced in a study of blood T cell repertoires in COVID-19. Sequenced by immunoSEQ multiplex PCR; TCRdb stores in-frame clones only, minus some. The sample lists about 440,000 clones, about 92% occurring once. Sequencing was carried out using PBMCs or T cells enriched from blood (not recorded which). The source of these receptors is a man younger than 35 who had recovered from COVID-19.

In regard to this clone: The identical CDR3 is also encoded by other nucleotide sequences in the sample. The V and J genes are TRBV9 and TRBJ2-1, with 8 bases fitting TRBD1. V shed 0 bases, J shed 1 base, and the junction held 0 bases outside the gene matches. The CDR3 has 15 residues. Germline V gene sequence: CDR1 SGDLS, CDR2 YYNGEE. In DNA form, the CDR3 reads TGTGCCAGCAGCGTAGGACAGGGGTCCTACAATGAGCAGTTCTTC. Translated, it gives CASSVGQGSYNEQFF.

The chain carries TRBV9 and TRBJ1-6, with D perhaps TRBD1 (5 bases). Trimming removed 3 bases at V and 6 bases at J, with 10 bases between. This CDR3 comprises 14 residues. Per the germline V gene, CDR1 is SGDLS and CDR2 is YYNGEE. Written as DNA, the CDR3 is TGTGCCAGCAGCGGGGGGGGTGGTAATTCACCCCTCCACTTT. This gives the protein CASSGGGGNSPLHF.

The rearrangement links TRBV24-1 to TRBJ2-1, with TRBD1 matching over 9 bases. The germline CDR1 and CDR2 sequences are KGHDR and SFDVKD. V lost 2 bases to trimming and J lost 8 bases; unmatched junction nucleotides: 12. The CDR3 is 17 amino acids. The CDR3 protein is CATSDSLTSGQGHEQFF. In nucleotides, the CDR3 is TGTGCCACCAGTGATTCCTTGACCTCGGGACAGGGACATGAGCAGTTCTTC.

This chain uses TRBV5-1 with TRBJ2-1; TRBD1 might be the D (5 bases). Germline lookup yields CDR1 SGHRS and CDR2 YFSETQ. This CDR3 has 14 residues. Trimming removed 0 bases from V and 6 bases from J, with 10 bases in between. The CDR3 region is CASSLGGSSNEQFF. The CDR3 nucleotides are TGCGCCAGCAGCTTGGGGGGCAGTTCCAATGAGCAGTTCTTC.

The chain couples TRBV5-1 to TRBJ1-1, with TRBD1 matching 10 bases. CDR1 and CDR2 from the germline V gene are SGHRS and YFSETQ. The CDR3 is 15 amino acids. Unmatched junction bases numbered 4, after V lost 3 bases and J lost 2 bases. The CDR3 DNA sequence: TGCGCCAGCAGCTACGGGACAGGGGTCAACACTGAAGCTTTCTTT. Amino acids: CASSYGTGVNTEAFF.

The chain links TRBV3-1 (or the pseudogene TRBV3-2) to TRBJ1-3; the D is unclear. CDR1 and CDR2 from the germline V gene are LGHDT and YNNKEL (reference sequence). V was shortened by 0 bases and J by 2 bases, with 8 bases between the two germline ends. The CDR3 has 15 amino acids. The CDR3 DNA reads as TGTGCCAGCAGCCAAGATGCGCAGGCTGGAAACACCATATATTTT. It yields the protein CASSQDAQAGNTIYF.

V usage is TRBV10-3 and J usage is TRBJ2-7, with TRBD2 identical over 14 bases. Trimming cost V 6 bases and J 3 bases; bases outside gene matches: 1. The CDR3 sequence is 14 residues long. Germline V gives CDR1 ENHRY, CDR2 SYGVKD. The CDR3 DNA sequence: TGTGCCATCAGAGGGACTAGCGGGGGCTACGAGCAGTACTTC. Translated: CAIRGTSGGYEQYF.

The chain links TRBV7-3 to TRBJ1-1; D is unresolved. The V gene lost 5 bases and the J gene lost 1 base, with 8 bases spanning the gap. The CDR3 extends over 13 amino acids. The germline V gene encodes CDR1 SGHTA and CDR2 FQGTGA. CDR3 DNA: TGTGCCAGCAGCAGTGACACGAACACTGAAGCTTTCTTT. It is translated as CASSSDTNTEAFF.

The chain uses TRBV5-1 and TRBJ2-7; 8 bases match TRBD1. CDR3 length: 15 residues. CDR1 SGHRS and CDR2 YFSETQ come from the germline V gene. The trim removed 1 base at V and 6 bases at J, leaving 9 bases unmatched. The CDR3 region is CASSLRAGGNSEQYF. The CDR3, as DNA: TGCGCCAGCAGCTTGCGGGCAGGGGGCAATTCCGAGCAGTACTTC.

V is TRBV12-5 and J is TRBJ1-5; D possibly corresponds to TRBD1 (5 bases). The CDR3 consists of 19 residues. The germline V gene has CDR1 LGHNT and CDR2 FRNRAP. Trimming removed 1 base from V and 9 bases from J, with 28 bases in between. The CDR3 coding sequence is TGTGCTAGTGGTTTGGGACGCAAGACCGGGACTTCCCCGGATGGGCCCCAGCATTTT. Translation: CASGLGRKTGTSPDGPQHF.

This sequence joins TRBV7-3 and TRBJ1-1; TRBD1 agrees at 7 bases. V was pared by 5 bases and J by 0 bases, with 6 bases of the junction left unmatched. The CDR3 runs 15 residues. The germline gives CDR1 SGHTA, CDR2 FQGTGA. The CDR3, as DNA: TGTGCCAGCAGCCCCTCAGGGGGGATGAACACTGAAGCTTTCTTT. This encodes CASSPSGGMNTEAFF.

The chain is built from TRBV12-3 or TRBV12-4 and TRBJ1-1; D unresolved. The CDR3 sequence is 13 residues long. V was shortened by 2 bases and J by 7 bases, with 11 bases between the two germline ends. The CDR3 coding sequence is TGTGCCAGCAGTTTATCAACAGTTGGTGAAGCTTTCTTT. It translates to CASSLSTVGEAFF.

In this sample, this clone turned up once. This chain connects TRBV29-1 to TRBJ1-1, with D unresolved. Trimming removed 3 bases at V and 1 base at J, with 15 bases between. The CDR3 is 15 amino acids. The germline CDR1 and CDR2 sequences are SQVTM and ANQGSEA. CDR3 coding DNA: TGCAGCGTTGATGTCACAGAACAGACGAACACTGAAGCTTTCTTT. Its translation: CSVDVTEQTNTEAFF. Combining the CDR3 with reference TRBV29-1 and TRBJ1-1 gives the whole variable domain SAVISQKPSRDICQRGTSLTIQCQVDSQVTMMFWYRQQPGQSLTLIATANQGSEATYESGFVIDKFPISRPNLTFSTLTVSNMSPEDSSIYLCSVDVTEQTNTEAFFGQGTRLTVV.

This clone was counted between two and nine times. The chain joins TRBV3-1 (or the pseudogene TRBV3-2) to TRBJ2-1; TRBD2 matches at 7 bases. CDR1 and CDR2 from the germline V gene are LGHDT and YNNKEL (reference sequence). V lost 3 bases, J lost 8 bases, and 13 bases stayed unmatched. The CDR3 spans 16 residues. CDR3 in amino acids: CASSHAGLVYSDEQFF. CDR3 nucleotide sequence: TGTGCCAGCAGCCACGCAGGACTAGTTTATTCGGATGAGCAGTTCTTC.

The chain combines TRBV12-3 or TRBV12-4 with TRBJ1-2; 8 bases align to TRBD1. J gave up 8 bases and V 7 bases, and 9 bases lay outside the gene matches. The CDR3 runs to 13 residues. In DNA, the CDR3 is TGTGCCAGCAATGACAGGGGCCCCTCCGGCTACACCTTC. As protein: CASNDRGPSGYTF.

This sequence joins TRBV10-1 and TRBJ1-2; D is undetermined. This CDR3 is built from 13 residues. V lost 2 bases to trimming and J lost 5 bases, with 9 bases between them. Germline V CDR1 and CDR2: WNHNN, SYGVQD (reference sequence). This chain's CDR3 is CASSETDSYGYTF. The CDR3, as DNA: TGCGCCAGCAGTGAGACAGATTCGTATGGCTACACCTTC.

This clone was seen just once. The rearrangement joins TRBV6-2 or TRBV6-3 to TRBJ2-1, with D possibly TRBD1 on 5 matching bases. CDR1 and CDR2 (germline): MNHEY, SVGEGT. The germline V and J ends were trimmed by 2 bases and 0 bases, with 11 bases remaining between them. The CDR3 runs 16 residues. The CDR3 sequence is CASSYGAGFSYNEQFF. The CDR3 DNA reads as TGTGCCAGCAGTTACGGGGCCGGGTTCTCCTACAATGAGCAGTTCTTC.

A remark on this clone: One end of the junction is discordant with germline, which a read error may explain. V usage is TRBV2 and J usage is TRBJ1-5; tentative D call: TRBD1 (5 bases). CDR1 and CDR2 (germline): SNHLY, FYNNEI. The CDR3 consists of 16 residues. CDR3 in amino acids: CASSEEVGAWNQPQHF. The CDR3 coding sequence is TGTGCCAGCAGCGAAGAGGTTGGGGCTTGGAATCAGCCCCAGCATTTT. The full variable domain, its missing parts supplied by reference TRBV2 and TRBJ1-5, is EPEVTQTPSHQVTQMGQEVILRCVPISNHLYFYWYRQILGQKVEFLVSFYNNEISEKSEIFDDQFSVERPDGSNFTLKIRSTKLEDSAMYFCASSEEVGAWNQPQHFGDGTRLSIL.

The CDR3 region has the DNA TGTGCCAGCAGCCTGACTACTCGGGAGCAGTTCTTC. Its translation: CASSLTTREQFF. V usage is TRBV7-6 and J usage is TRBJ2-1; TRBD2 is a possible D gene (5 bases). The CDR3 consists of 12 residues. V gave up 5 bases and J gave up 10 bases, with 12 bases separating them. Germline assignment: CDR1 SGHVS and CDR2 FNYEAQ. Filled out from reference TRBV7-6 and TRBJ2-1, the complete variable domain reads GAGVSQSPRYKVTKRGQDVALRCDPISGHVSLYWYRQALGQGPEFLTYFNYEAQQDKSGLPNDRFSAERPEGSISTLTIQRTEQRDSAMYRCASSLTTREQFFGPGTRLTVL.

The J gene is TRBJ1-3, the V gene TRBV11-2, with TRBD1 identical over 8 bases. V dropped 6 bases and J dropped 0; count of bases not matched to a gene: 13. Germline CDR1 reads SGHAT; CDR2 reads FQNNGV. CDR3 size: 18 residues. In DNA form, the CDR3 reads TGTGCCAGCAGACTCTGGGACAGGACTTTGAACTCTGGAAACACCATATATTTT. Its translation: CASRLWDRTLNSGNTIYF.

The table lists this clone with a few counts. The chain links TRBV5-1 to TRBJ1-2; the match to TRBD1 covers 8 bases. CDR3 length: 14 amino acids. Germline CDR1 reads SGHRS; CDR2 reads YFSETQ. J was trimmed by 2 bases and V by 3 bases; bases with no gene match: 3. The DNA for the CDR3 is TGCGCCAGCAGCTCCGGACAGGGCAACTATGGCTACACCTTC. Translation gives CASSSGQGNYGYTF.

V is TRBV18 and J is TRBJ2-5; a possible D gene is TRBD2 (7 bases). The CDR3 length is 14 residues. Germline CDR1 KGHSH, CDR2 LQKENI. Trimming removed 0 bases from V and 5 bases from J, with 10 bases in between. The CDR3 DNA follows: TGTGCCAGCTCACCACCGGGGGGGGCCGAGACCCAGTACTTC. It codes for CASSPPGGAETQYF.

The rearrangement uses TRBV6-7 and TRBJ2-3; the match to TRBD2 covers 7 bases. TRBV6-7 falls under the ORF class, with uncertain function. Losses at the gene ends were 2 bases for V and 0 bases for J; bases not matched to a gene: 2. This CDR3 is built from 15 residues. This CDR3 is CASSYAGGSTDTQYF. CDR3 nucleotide sequence: TGTGCCAGCAGTTACGCCGGGGGGAGCACAGATACGCAGTATTTT.

This clone appeared a single time. The CDR3 region has the DNA TGTGCCAGCAGCTTGGAGGGCGGACTAGCGGGAGGAGAGCAGTACTTC. Translating gives CASSLEGGLAGGEQYF. The V and J genes are TRBV5-8 and TRBJ2-7, with 14 nucleotides matching TRBD2. Trimming took 0 bases from V and 7 from J; bases not matched to a gene: 6. This CDR3 contains 16 residues. Germline CDR1 reads SGHTS; CDR2 reads YDEGEE. Full variable domain (remainder filled in from reference TRBV5-8 and TRBJ2-7): EAGVTQSPTHLIKTRGQQATLRCSPISGHTSVYWYQQALGLGLQFLLWYDEGEERNRGNFPPRFSGRQFPNYSSELNVNALELEDSALYLCASSLEGGLAGGEQYFGPGTRLTVT.